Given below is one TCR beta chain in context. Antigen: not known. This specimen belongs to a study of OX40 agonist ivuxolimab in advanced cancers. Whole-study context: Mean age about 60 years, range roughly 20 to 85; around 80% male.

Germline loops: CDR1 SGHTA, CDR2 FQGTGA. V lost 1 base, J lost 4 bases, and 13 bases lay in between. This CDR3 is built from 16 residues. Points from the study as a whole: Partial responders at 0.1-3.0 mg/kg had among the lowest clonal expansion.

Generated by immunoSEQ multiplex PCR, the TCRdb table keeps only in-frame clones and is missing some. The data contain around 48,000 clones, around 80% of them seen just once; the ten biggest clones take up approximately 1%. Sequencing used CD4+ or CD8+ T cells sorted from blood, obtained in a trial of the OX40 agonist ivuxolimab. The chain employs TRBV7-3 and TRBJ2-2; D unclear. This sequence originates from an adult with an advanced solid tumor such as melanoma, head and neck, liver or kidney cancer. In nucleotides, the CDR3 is TGTGCCAGCAGCTTAAAAGGGTCAGGAGTCACCGGGGAGCTGTTTTTT. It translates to CASSLKGSGVTGELFF.